A single sample is the source of the 27 T cell receptor beta chains below, sequenced in a study of blood T cell repertoires in COVID-19. The protocol was immunoSEQ multiplex PCR, while the TCRdb copy is restricted to in-frame clones and leaves out a portion. The sample has roughly 320,000 clones; 90% to 95% are singletons. Sequencing was carried out using PBMCs or T cells enriched from blood (not recorded which). These receptors came from a woman aged 25 to 39 who had been exposed to COVID-19.

The rearrangement links TRBV4-3 to TRBJ1-5; D is possibly TRBD1 (6 bases). The CDR3 has 16 amino acids. The germline V gene has CDR1 LGHNA and CDR2 YSLEER. Deletions cut 1 base from V and 4 bases from J, with 14 bases between. The CDR3 region is CASSQGRGRGNQPQHF. The CDR3 coding sequence is TGCGCCAGCAGCCAAGGCCGGGGCAGGGGAAATCAGCCCCAGCATTTT.

This chain uses TRBV5-1 with TRBJ1-6; a possible D gene is TRBD1 (5 bases). Trimming removed 0 bases at V and 9 bases at J, with 16 bases between. Germline loops: CDR1 SGHRS, CDR2 YFSETQ. This CDR3 is 16 amino acids long. The CDR3, as DNA: TGCGCCAGCAGCTTGGGACCGGGACTATCAGGTTCACCCCTCCACTTT. This gives the protein CASSLGPGLSGSPLHF.

V usage is TRBV5-1 and J usage is TRBJ1-3; D is possibly TRBD1 (5 bases). V lost 0 bases and J 0 bases, leaving 10 bases between the germline ends. The germline V gene has CDR1 SGHRS and CDR2 YFSETQ. This CDR3 region has 16 residues. The DNA of the CDR3 is TGCGCCAGCAGCTTGGGTACAGGAATCTCTGGAAACACCATATATTTT. Amino acid sequence: CASSLGTGISGNTIYF.

The V call is TRBV5-6, the J call TRBJ2-1, with 8 bases aligning to TRBD1. J gave up 9 bases and V 7 bases, and 6 bases lay outside the gene matches. The CDR3 spans 12 residues. In germline, CDR1 is SGHDT, CDR2 YYEEEE. The CDR3 DNA reads TGTGCCAGCGGGCACGACAGGGGTGAGCAGTTCTTC. Amino acid sequence: CASGHDRGEQFF.

The chain uses TRBV29-1 and TRBJ1-1, with D unresolved. From germline, CDR1 is SQVTM and CDR2 ANQGSEA. V lost 6 bases, J lost 0 bases, and 11 bases lay in between. The CDR3 is made up of 13 amino acids. For the CDR3, the DNA is TGCAGCGTCCCAGACGGGATGAACACTGAAGCTTTCTTT. This gives the protein CSVPDGMNTEAFF.

The V gene is TRBV5-1, the J gene TRBJ2-7; perhaps TRBD1 as D (5 bases). CDR1 SGHRS and CDR2 YFSETQ come from the germline V gene. Trimming left V 4 bases short and J 2 bases short, with 10 bases between. This CDR3 spans 13 amino acids. The CDR3 loop reads CASSQDITYEQYF. CDR3 bases: TGCGCCAGCAGCCAGGACATCACCTACGAGCAGTACTTC. Using reference TRBV5-1 and TRBJ2-7 for the parts outside the CDR3, the full variable domain is KAGVTQTPRYLIKTRGQQVTLSCSPISGHRSVSWYQQTPGQGLQFLFEYFSETQRNKGNFPGRFSGRQFSNSRSEMNVSTLELGDSALYLCASSQDITYEQYFGPGTRLTVT.

The rearrangement uses TRBV3-1 (or the pseudogene TRBV3-2) and TRBJ1-6; weak D call: TRBD1 (5 bases). Germline assignment: CDR1 LGHDT and CDR2 YNNKEL (reference sequence). This CDR3 is built from 17 residues. Trimming removed 7 bases from V and 0 bases from J, with 16 bases in between. CDR3 bases: TGTGCCAGCACCCACGGGGGAGCAGGCTCCTATAATTCACCCCTCCACTTT. Protein: CASTHGGAGSYNSPLHF.

The CDR3 loop is CASSQPDRVAGYTF. CDR3 nucleotide sequence: TGTGCCAGCAGCCAACCCGACAGGGTGGCTGGCTACACCTTC. The V gene is TRBV6-2 or TRBV6-3, the J gene TRBJ1-2; TRBD1 matches at 7 bases. The CDR3 sequence is 14 residues long. Unmatched junction bases numbered 11, after V lost 6 bases and J lost 7 bases. In germline, CDR1 is MNHEY, CDR2 SVGEGT.

The V call is TRBV7-2, the J call TRBJ1-2; D not resolved. V was cut by 2 bases and J by 9 bases, with 10 bases left in between. Germline CDR1 reads SGHTA; CDR2 reads FQGNSA. This CDR3 region has 12 residues. CDR3 in DNA: TGTGCCAGCAGCTTATACGCGTCCAGCTACACCTTC. Translating it yields CASSLYASSYTF.

This clone was recorded only once. The gene calls are TRBV5-1 and TRBJ2-3; the D gene is possibly TRBD2 (6 bases). Germline CDR1 is SGHRS and CDR2 is YFSETQ. V lost 3 bases, J lost 1 base, and 6 bases lay in between. This CDR3 contains 13 residues. The CDR3 sequence is CASSSSGTDTQYF. The CDR3 region has the DNA TGCGCCAGCAGCTCTAGCGGCACAGATACGCAGTATTTT.

This rearrangement joins TRBV11-3 to TRBJ1-2; possible D gene TRBD1, 5 bases. V was trimmed by 6 bases and J by 4 bases, leaving 12 bases between them. The CDR3 consists of 13 residues. CDR1 is SGHNT and CDR2 is YENEEA in the germline V gene. The CDR3 protein is CASSFTGPYGYTF. The CDR3 coding sequence is TGTGCCAGCAGTTTTACAGGACCCTATGGCTACACCTTC.

V is TRBV5-1 and J is TRBJ2-3; 7 bases line up with TRBD1. CDR3 size: 16 residues. Germline CDR1 is SGHRS and CDR2 is YFSETQ. Trimming at V came to 0 bases and at J to 4 bases, leaving 8 bases not matched to a gene. The CDR3 DNA follows: TGCGCCAGCAGCTTGGGAGGGGGACAGATCGCAGATACGCAGTATTTT. As protein: CASSLGGGQIADTQYF.

The chain is built from TRBV10-3 and TRBJ2-7; 9 positions match TRBD1. This CDR3 spans 14 amino acids. Germline values: CDR1 ENHRY, CDR2 SYGVKD. The ends lost 4 bases at V and 5 bases at J; junction bases unmatched: 6. The CDR3 is CAISGWDRDHEQYF. CDR3 bases: TGTGCCATCAGTGGTTGGGACAGGGACCACGAGCAGTACTTC.

The V gene is TRBV15, the J gene TRBJ2-5, with 8 nucleotides matching TRBD2. The trim removed 3 bases at V and 5 bases at J, leaving 11 bases unmatched. Germline loops: CDR1 LNHNV, CDR2 YYDKDF (reference sequence). The CDR3 totals 16 residues. The CDR3 DNA reads TGTGCCACCAGCAGGGGGAGCGGGGGCCGAGGGGAGACCCAGTACTTC. Protein sequence: CATSRGSGGRGETQYF.

This chain links TRBV27 with TRBJ1-2; tentatively, D is TRBD1 (6 bases). Trimming shortened V by 3 bases and J by 3 bases, and 14 bases separated the two germline ends. Germline V CDR1 and CDR2: MNHEY, SMNVEV (reference sequence). The CDR3 consists of 15 residues. DNA for the CDR3: TGTGCCAGCAGTTTGAGGTCGGACAGCCACTATGGCTACACCTTC. It translates to CASSLRSDSHYGYTF.

This sequence joins TRBV3-1 (or the pseudogene TRBV3-2) and TRBJ1-1; D is ambiguous. In germline, CDR1 is LGHDT, CDR2 YNNKEL (reference sequence). The CDR3 loop spans 14 amino acids. Trimming stripped 4 bases from V and 7 bases from J, with 16 bases between. This CDR3 is CASSLLRASGEAFF. The CDR3 coding sequence is TGTGCCAGCAGCCTATTGAGGGCAAGCGGTGAAGCTTTCTTT.

This clone was found once. The chain joins TRBV7-2 to TRBJ1-4; D unresolved. The CDR3 is 12 residues long. V lost 4 bases, J lost 8 bases, and 8 bases lay in between. Germline assignment: CDR1 SGHTA and CDR2 FQGNSA. CDR3 sequence: CASSYGIEKLFF. Here the CDR3 DNA reads TGTGCCAGCAGCTACGGGATAGAAAAACTGTTTTTT. The full variable domain, its missing parts supplied by reference TRBV7-2 and TRBJ1-4, is GAGVSQSPSNKVTEKGKDVELRCDPISGHTALYWYRQSLGQGLEFLIYFQGNSAPDKSGLPSDRFSAERTGGSVSTLTIQRTQQEDSAVYLCASSYGIEKLFFGSGTQLSVL.

The chain recombines TRBV12-3 or TRBV12-4 with TRBJ1-5; no clear D. This CDR3 spans 12 amino acids. Trimming cost V 8 bases and J 2 bases, with 7 bases left between them. CDR3 residues: CASQVGNQPQHF. CDR3 sequence (DNA): TGTGCCAGCCAGGTAGGCAATCAGCCCCAGCATTTT.

The V and J genes are TRBV24-1 and TRBJ2-3; weak D call: TRBD2 (6 bases). This CDR3 is built from 14 residues. V was trimmed by 9 bases and J by 4 bases, leaving 16 bases between them. Per the germline V gene, CDR1 is KGHDR and CDR2 is SFDVKD. DNA of the CDR3: TGTGCCACCCGGGACTCCCTCGGGTCAGATACGCAGTATTTT. This sequence encodes CATRDSLGSDTQYF.

This chain joins TRBV18 and TRBJ1-1, with a possible D match to TRBD1 (5 bases). The CDR3 totals 15 residues. Germline V lookup: CDR1 KGHSH, CDR2 LQKENI. V was pared by 2 bases and J by 1 base, with 11 bases between. The CDR3 nucleotides read TGTGCCAGCTCACCAAGGGCAGGACAGAACACTGAAGCTTTCTTT. It encodes CASSPRAGQNTEAFF.

The V and J genes are TRBV4-3 and TRBJ1-3, with D possibly being TRBD1 (5 bases). Germline V gene sequence: CDR1 LGHNA, CDR2 YSLEER. CDR3 length: 17 residues. V lost 0 bases to trimming and J lost 4 bases, with 16 bases between them. For the CDR3, the DNA is TGCGCCAGCAGCCAAGATACCTGGGGGGGAGCGGGAAACACCATATATTTT. Its protein is CASSQDTWGGAGNTIYF.

The rearrangement links TRBV29-1 to TRBJ2-7; 7 bases match TRBD1. Trimming cost V 4 bases and J 5 bases; bases outside gene matches: 2. CDR1 SQVTM and CDR2 ANQGSEA come from the germline V gene. The CDR3 spans 11 residues. DNA for the CDR3: TGCAGCGTTGGACAGGGCAACGAGCAGTACTTC. Amino acids: CSVGQGNEQYF.

J is TRBJ2-7 and V is TRBV4-1; a weak D match, TRBD2 (6 bases). Trimming cost V 3 bases and J 6 bases, with 12 bases left between them. The CDR3 is 13 amino acids. Germline V gene lookup returns CDR1 MGHRA and CDR2 YSYEKL. CDR3 bases: TGCGCCAGCAGCCAGGCGGGGAGGACCGAGCAGTACTTC. Translating it yields CASSQAGRTEQYF.

The V and J genes are TRBV27 and TRBJ1-1, with 7 nucleotides matching TRBD1. Germline V lookup: CDR1 MNHEY, CDR2 SMNVEV (reference sequence). The CDR3 contains 15 residues. With V trimmed by 5 bases and J by 1 base, 7 bases remained unmatched. CDR3 nucleotides: TGTGCCAGCAGTCCCTGGACAGGAAAGAACACTGAAGCTTTCTTT. Its translation is CASSPWTGKNTEAFF.

The genes are TRBV5-1 and TRBJ1-1; no firm D call. From germline, CDR1 is SGHRS and CDR2 YFSETQ. Trimming took 0 bases from V and 2 from J, leaving 11 bases between them. The length of the CDR3 is 15 residues. CDR3 sequence: CASSLATGHNTEAFF. For the CDR3, the DNA is TGCGCCAGCAGCTTGGCTACCGGTCATAACACTGAAGCTTTCTTT.

The rearrangement links TRBV30 to TRBJ1-4; D call uncertain. The V gene's germline CDR1 is GTSNPN and CDR2 SVGIG (reference sequence). Trimming stripped 1 base from V and 3 bases from J, with 12 bases between. The length of the CDR3 is 15 residues. CDR3 DNA sequence: TGTGCCTGGAGTGGAGGGAGGGCCCCTAATGAAAAACTGTTTTTT. This sequence encodes CAWSGGRAPNEKLFF.

The gene calls are TRBV4-3 and TRBJ2-2; 10 bases match TRBD2. CDR1 and CDR2 from the germline V gene are LGHNA and YSLEER. The CDR3 contains 17 residues. V was clipped by 0 bases and J by 5 bases; unmatched bases: 6. CDR3 sequence reads: CASSQDRGTSVTGELFF. The CDR3 DNA sequence: TGCGCCAGCAGCCAAGATCGCGGGACTAGCGTTACCGGGGAGCTGTTTTTT.